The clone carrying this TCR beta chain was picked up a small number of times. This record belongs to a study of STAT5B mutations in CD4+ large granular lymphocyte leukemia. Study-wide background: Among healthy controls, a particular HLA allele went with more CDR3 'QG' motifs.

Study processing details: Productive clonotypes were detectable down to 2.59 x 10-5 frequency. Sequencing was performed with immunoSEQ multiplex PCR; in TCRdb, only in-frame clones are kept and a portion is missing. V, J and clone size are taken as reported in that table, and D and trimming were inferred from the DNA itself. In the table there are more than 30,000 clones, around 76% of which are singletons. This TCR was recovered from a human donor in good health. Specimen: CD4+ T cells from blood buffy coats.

This CDR3 reads CASSLSSGRANVLTF. In DNA form, the CDR3 reads TGTGCCAGCAGTTTATCGTCGGGGCGGGCCAACGTCCTGACTTTC. The chain uses TRBV27 and TRBJ2-6, with D perhaps being TRBD1 or TRBD2 (5 bases each). Trimming took 0 bases from V and 5 from J, leaving 8 bases between them. This CDR3 contains 15 residues. The germline V gene encodes CDR1 MNHEY and CDR2 SMNVEV (reference sequence). The variable domain in full, completed from reference TRBV27 and TRBJ2-6, reads EAQVTQNPRYLITVTGKKLTVTCSQNMNHEYMSWYRQDPGLGLRQIYYSMNVEVTDKGDVPEGYKVSRKEKRNFPLILESPSPNQTSLYFCASSLSSGRANVLTFGAGSRLTVL.